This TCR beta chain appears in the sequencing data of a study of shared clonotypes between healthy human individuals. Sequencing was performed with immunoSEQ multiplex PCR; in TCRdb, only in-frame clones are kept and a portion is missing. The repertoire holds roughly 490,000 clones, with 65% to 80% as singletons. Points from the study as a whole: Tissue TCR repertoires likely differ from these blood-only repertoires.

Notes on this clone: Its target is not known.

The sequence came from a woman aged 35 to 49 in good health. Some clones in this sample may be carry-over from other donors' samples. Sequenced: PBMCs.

The CDR3 spells CASSLGGAEAFF. CDR3 sequence (DNA): TGTGCCAGCAGCTTAGGAGGCGCTGAAGCTTTCTTT. The J gene is TRBJ1-1, the V gene TRBV7-3; no definite D call. Germline loops: CDR1 SGHTA, CDR2 FQGTGA. Between the trimmed V and J ends, which lost 2 bases and 6 bases, there was a span of 7 bases. The CDR3 has 12 amino acids.